These 11 T cell receptor beta chains originate from one sample sequenced in a study of shared clonotypes between healthy human individuals. Only in-frame clones appear in the TCRdb table, and some are missing; sequencing was by immunoSEQ multiplex PCR. Of 1,500,000 or so clones in the sample, just under 99% were seen once. Sequences were obtained from naive CD4+ T cells sorted from blood. The sample's subset: CD45RA+ positively selected. The receptor set was obtained from a young man in good health.

This chain links TRBV28 with TRBJ2-4; D might be TRBD2 (6 bases). The CDR3 covers 13 residues. Germline V lookup: CDR1 MDHEN, CDR2 SYDVKM. Trimming took off 2 bases at V and 7 bases at J, with 9 bases between the two ends. CDR3 residues: CASSLLAGNIQYF. The CDR3 nucleotides are TGTGCCAGCAGTTTACTGGCGGGGAACATTCAGTACTTC. The full variable domain, its missing parts supplied by reference TRBV28 and TRBJ2-4, is DVKVTQSSRYLVKRTGEKVFLECVQDMDHENMFWYRQDPGLGLRLIYFSYDVKMKEKGDIPEGYSVSREKKERFSLILESASTNQTSMYLCASSLLAGNIQYFGAGTRLSVL.

The chain couples TRBV5-5 to TRBJ1-1; TRBD1 is a possible D gene (5 bases). The V end was cut by 5 bases, the J end by 1 base, with 15 bases between. The CDR3 sequence is 15 residues long. CDR1 is SGHKS, CDR2 YYEKEE, per germline (reference sequence). The CDR3 is CASRSGEGKNTEAFF. CDR3 nucleotide sequence: TGTGCCAGCAGATCGGGGGAGGGTAAGAACACTGAAGCTTTCTTT.

CDR3 nucleotides: TGTGCCAGCAGTGAATCGGGGACGAGGGGGAATCAGCCCCAGCATTTT. Its translation: CASSESGTRGNQPQHF. The chain combines TRBV2 with TRBJ1-5; D is perhaps TRBD1 (6 bases). The CDR3 extends over 16 amino acids. Looked up from germline, CDR1 is SNHLY and CDR2 is FYNNEI. V lost 2 bases, J lost 4 bases, and 15 bases lay in between.

CDR3 protein: CASSSGLAGGLGTDTQYF. The CDR3 nucleotides read TGTGCCAGCAGTTCCGGACTAGCGGGAGGCCTTGGCACAGATACGCAGTATTTT. This sequence joins TRBV7-8 and TRBJ2-3; 14 bases align to TRBD2. CDR3 size: 18 residues. CDR1 is SGHVS and CDR2 is FQNEAQ in the germline V gene. Germline trimming cut 6 bases from V and 1 base from J; bases unmatched to any gene: 9.

For this clone: Within the sample, other DNA sequences also encode this same CDR3. This chain connects TRBV9 to TRBJ2-7, with 8 bases fitting TRBD1. The germline gives CDR1 SGDLS, CDR2 YYNGEE. J gave up 1 base and V 2 bases, and 5 bases lay outside the gene matches. The CDR3 loop spans 15 amino acids. CDR3 coding DNA: TGTGCCAGCAGCGTGGCCGGGACAGGATCCTACGAGCAGTACTTC. Translated: CASSVAGTGSYEQYF.

This clone was observed a single time. V gene TRBV7-9 combines with J gene TRBJ2-3; D gene uncertain. V shed 8 bases and J shed 3 bases, with 15 bases lying between them. CDR3 size: 14 residues. Germline V gene data show CDR1 as SEHNR and CDR2 as FQNEAQ (reference sequence). The CDR3 DNA is TGTGCCAGCCCCCAATCACAGATTACAGATACGCAGTATTTT. It translates to CASPQSQITDTQYF.

In regard to this clone: Mismatch with germline at one junction end may stem from a read error. Other nucleotide sequences from this sample produce the same CDR3. The genes are TRBV7-7 and TRBJ2-1; TRBD2 matches at 7 bases. Germline CDR1 is SSHAT and CDR2 is FNYEAQ (reference sequence). CDR3 length equals 15 residues. In DNA, the CDR3 is TGTGCTAGCAGCTTTGGCGGGAGCTCCTACAATGAGCAGTTCTTC. Protein: CASSFGGSSYNEQFF.

V is TRBV7-3 and J is TRBJ2-7, with D possibly matching TRBD2 (6 bases). The germline CDR1 and CDR2 sequences are SGHTA and FQGTGA. CDR3 length equals 17 residues. Trimming shortened V by 1 base and J by 5 bases, and 21 bases separated the two germline ends. CDR3 loop: CASSLSRPGDWTHEQYF. CDR3 bases: TGTGCCAGCAGCTTAAGTCGTCCGGGGGACTGGACTCACGAGCAGTACTTC.

The chain carries TRBV15 and TRBJ2-7; a weak D match, TRBD1 (5 bases). Trimming shortened V by 4 bases and J by 2 bases, and 12 bases separated the two germline ends. This CDR3 has 14 residues. The germline gives CDR1 LNHNV, CDR2 YYDKDF (reference sequence). CDR3: CATSTGIVTYEQYF. The CDR3 nucleotides read TGTGCCACCAGCACAGGGATCGTAACCTACGAGCAGTACTTC.

The genes are TRBV6-1 and TRBJ2-5; possibly TRBD2 for D (6 bases). The CDR3 loop spans 16 amino acids. The germline V gene has CDR1 MNHNS and CDR2 SASEGT. The germline V and J ends were trimmed by 1 base and 4 bases, with 16 bases remaining between them. The CDR3 loop reads CASSEGIRGTRETQYF. As DNA, the CDR3 is TGTGCCAGCAGTGAAGGCATACGCGGGACCCGAGAGACCCAGTACTTC.

The rearrangement joins TRBV20-1 to TRBJ2-1; D is uncertain. The CDR3 has 10 residues. CDR1 DFQATT and CDR2 SNEGSKA come from the germline V gene (reference sequence). Trimming shortened V by 6 bases and J by 9 bases, and 9 bases separated the two germline ends. CDR3 nucleotides: TGCAGTGCCTATTTTACTGAGCAGTTCTTC. This encodes CSAYFTEQFF.